This TCR beta chain comes out of a study of T-cell memory formation after mild COVID-19 (dated by TCRdb to about 2021). Describing the broader study: TCR sequence clusters from the two donors were largely donor specific. Longitudinal TCRalpha and TCRbeta repertoire sequencing tracked T-cell clones expanding and contracting after mild COVID-19 in a couple of donors. The cohort comprised two young, previously healthy adult volunteers, one female and one male. The full study reports these points: Some responding clones were detected in pre-infection memory, which suggested that pre-existing cross-reactive memory T cells had joined the SARS-CoV-2 response. Contracting CD4+ clones turned up mainly in the CM and EM memory subsets, whereas EMRA was where CD8+ clones were enriched. Only a couple of mild cases were covered in the study, and larger cohorts including severe cases with pre-infection samples were considered necessary. From day 15 to 85, contracting clones showed balanced CD4/CD8 phenotypes, whereas a second wave of clones that expanded from day 15 to 37 leaned towards CD4+. Whether the second-wave clones peaking on day 37 were SARS-CoV-2 specific was not confirmed.

PBMCs were isolated by Ficoll-Paque density gradient centrifugation. A word on this clonotype: Its antigen is currently not known. Per-nucleotide qualities are absent, and no much larger clonotype sits a single base away.

The data were produced on an Illumina NovaSeq 6000. TCRalpha and TCRbeta cDNA libraries were built by 5'RACE with constant-segment primers, adding sample barcodes and unique molecular identifiers. Trizol reagent was used to extract RNA from every sample. Libraries were amplified in two PCR steps, with a second sample barcode and Illumina TruSeq adapters added in the second step. Sequencing of the libraries was done on an Illumina NovaSeq, producing 2 x 150 bp paired-end reads. As for how the authors treated the data: Demultiplexing of reads and collapsing into UMI-guided consensus sequences were performed with migec v1.2.7. Using mixcr v2.1.11, UMI consensuses were aligned to TRA and TRB V and J templates and then assembled into clonotypes. A clonotype was counted as expanded or contracted only if both edgeR and NoisET called the change significant, with noise models trained on biological replicates. For edgeR calls, the thresholds were a false discovery rate-adjusted p below 0.01 and a log2 fold-change of 1. As an exploratory analysis of dynamics, max-normalized trajectories of the 1000 most abundant clonotypes were examined with PCA combined with hierarchical clustering. Separately sequenced CD4+ and CD8+ repertoires were used to assign a CD4 or CD8 phenotype to each responding clone. Using fastp trimming at Q25 and MiXCR clonotype assembly, TCRdb reanalyzed the public sequencing data and kept in-frame beta chains. Entries are consolidated by CDR3 protein sequence, retaining the most common genes and DNA. The V and J calls, along with clone size, are taken from TCRdb and not from the paper's own processing. This sample has around 300,000 distinct CDR3 sequences in its table, and roughly 13% of those were observed once. The ten top clones hold over 20% of the sample.

The sequence derives from a man between 18 and 35 years old who had mild COVID-19 (a few samples of this study predate the infection). The sample titles of this study are shuffled in the database, so cell type and time point are left out; the donor was told from shared clones. Sequenced sample: PBMCs or a T cell subset sorted from them (not recorded which).

This receptor has the CDR3 CASTDRGGYTF. At the DNA level, the sequence is TGTGCCAGTACGGACAGGGGTGGCTACACCTTC. This receptor chain uses TRBV19 and TRBJ1-2; 9 middle bases align to TRBD1. The CDR3 sequence holds 11 residues, the cysteine and phenylalanine included. Kept here is only the CDR3 DNA, which spans 33 bases and is read in frame from base 1. Clipping removes 7 bases from V and 7 bases from J, with 1 as the unmatched junction base count. Sequences LNHDA (CDR1) and SQIVND (CDR2) are obtained from the germline V gene (reference sequence).